The T cell receptor (beta chain) described here comes from a study of T cell responses to AZD1222 COVID-19 vaccine. CDR3 length: 13 amino acids. Germline V gene sequence: CDR1 LGHNA, CDR2 YNFKEQ. V trimming: 4 bases; J trimming: 8 bases; junction bases outside the gene matches: 6. Findings and limits, study-wide: CD4 TCRs covered the whole spike, strongest at regions 160-218 and 743-854. Reports say nearly half of spike-specific TCRs go after unmutated variant regions. Only a handful of people who got AZD1222 tested seropositive at baseline.

Libraries were prepared by immunoSEQ multiplex PCR; TCRdb keeps only in-frame clonotypes and omits some of them. The sample shows about 180,000 clones, roughly 88% of them seen only once. Timing groups of about 4 and about 12 weeks for second doses were pooled. The sample holds a few counts of this clone. Its matching antigen is unknown. The sequence was collected from an adult who received the AZD1222 COVID-19 vaccine. The chain recombines TRBV4-2 with TRBJ1-2; 8 bases are a match to TRBD1. The specimen comprised peripheral blood, sampled 28 days after the second AZD1222 dose. This CDR3 is CASSPTGVRGYTF. In DNA form, the CDR3 reads TGTGCCAGCAGCCCGACAGGGGTACGGGGCTACACCTTC.